These 10 T cell receptor beta chains came from one sample sequenced in a study of blood T cell repertoires in COVID-19 (dated by TCRdb to 2020 to 2022). To prepare the library, the immunoSEQ multiplex PCR assay was applied. Here the immuneACCESS table is served through TCRdb, limited to in-frame sequences with V and J called. Missing clones are a known gap in these copies; in checked studies unresolved V genes cover under half, and the rest lacks a known reason. For this sample there are around 100,000 clones; roughly 90% appear just once. The ten largest clones take up approximately 2% of the sample. Sequencing used peripheral blood. These receptors all stem from a man over 45 with active COVID-19.

V usage is TRBV4-1 and J usage is TRBJ2-5, with no clear D. V lost 0 bases to trimming and J lost 2 bases, with 22 bases between them. This CDR3 is built from 19 residues. In germline, CDR1 is MGHRA, CDR2 YSYEKL. The CDR3 here is CASSQDKAQATATQETQYF. Here the CDR3 DNA reads TGCGCCAGCAGCCAAGATAAGGCCCAGGCTACGGCCACACAAGAGACCCAGTACTTC.

This clone was found once. This chain connects TRBV23-1 to TRBJ1-5, with a weak D call TRBD1 (5 bases). TRBV23-1 is filed as an ORF, its function uncertain. The CDR3 runs to 15 residues. With 2 bases removed from V and 4 bases from J, the gap between germline ends came to 12 bases. Here the CDR3 DNA reads TGCGCCAGCAGTCAAGGCAGGGTGAATAATCAGCCCCAGCATTTT. It codes for CASSQGRVNNQPQHF.

In its sample, this clone was seen once. The chain has TRBV24-1 and TRBJ1-1; weak D call: TRBD1 (5 bases). In germline, CDR1 is KGHDR, CDR2 SFDVKD. The germline V and J ends were trimmed by 8 bases and 4 bases, with 16 bases remaining between them. This CDR3 spans 14 amino acids. In DNA, the CDR3 is TGTGCCACCACGGCGGGGGAGGGATTCACTGAAGCTTTCTTT. Protein product: CATTAGEGFTEAFF.

The chain joins TRBV7-6 to TRBJ2-1; 12 bases agree with TRBD2. After removal of 1 base from V and 10 bases from J, the junction contained 8 bases not matched to a gene. This CDR3 has 16 amino acids. Germline V gene data show CDR1 as SGHVS and CDR2 as FNYEAQ. The CDR3 loop is CASSLEGTSGSQEQFF. CDR3 coding DNA: TGTGCCAGCAGCTTAGAGGGGACTAGCGGGTCTCAGGAGCAGTTCTTC.

This clone showed up just once. This sequence joins TRBV2 and TRBJ1-3; D uncertain. From germline, CDR1 is SNHLY and CDR2 FYNNEI. The CDR3 is 15 amino acids. The ends were cut back, 6 bases at V and 0 bases at J, with 12 bases in the middle. The CDR3 DNA reads TGTGCCAGCAGGTTTGACTTTGGCTCTGGAAACACCATATATTTT. This translates into CASRFDFGSGNTIYF.

This clone has a single count. The gene calls are TRBV7-2 and TRBJ2-3; D unclear. V was trimmed by 5 bases and J by 5 bases, leaving 8 bases between them. This CDR3 has 12 residues. Germline assignment: CDR1 SGHTA and CDR2 FQGNSA. This CDR3 is CASSPPGDTQYF. Written as DNA, the CDR3 is TGTGCCAGCAGCCCCCCAGGAGATACGCAGTATTTT. Supplemented by reference TRBV7-2 and TRBJ2-3, the full variable domain reads GAGVSQSPSNKVTEKGKDVELRCDPISGHTALYWYRQSLGQGLEFLIYFQGNSAPDKSGLPSDRFSAERTGGSVSTLTIQRTQQEDSAVYLCASSPPGDTQYFGPGTRLTVL.

The chain has TRBV5-1 and TRBJ2-1; the match to TRBD1 covers 7 bases. Trimming cost V 2 bases and J 1 base; bases outside gene matches: 9. The CDR3 totals 17 residues. CDR1 is SGHRS, CDR2 YFSETQ, per germline. The CDR3 DNA follows: TGCGCCAGCAGCTTAGTAGGGGGCGAGCCTTCCTACAATGAGCAGTTCTTC. This gives the protein CASSLVGGEPSYNEQFF.

Here the CDR3 DNA reads TGTGCCAGCAGCCAACAAACAGGGGACTATGGCTACACCTTC. Its translation: CASSQQTGDYGYTF. This chain uses TRBV4-2 with TRBJ1-2, with 7 bases lining up with TRBD1. V shed 2 bases and J 3 bases; nucleotides not matched to a gene: 3. Germline V gene lookup returns CDR1 LGHNA and CDR2 YNFKEQ. CDR3 length equals 14 residues.

The chain recombines TRBV12-5 with TRBJ2-1; 12 bases are a match to TRBD1. The CDR3 consists of 15 residues. J was trimmed by 12 bases and V by 4 bases; bases with no gene match: 10. Germline V gene data show CDR1 as LGHNT and CDR2 as FRNRAP. The CDR3 sequence is CASGSGTGGGRGQFF. The DNA for the CDR3 is TGTGCTAGTGGTTCAGGGACAGGGGGCGGACGGGGGCAGTTCTTC.

This clone was detected only once. This sequence joins TRBV5-1 and TRBJ2-7, with TRBD2 matching 11 bases. The CDR3 covers 15 residues. Germline V gives CDR1 SGHRS, CDR2 YFSETQ. V lost 3 bases to trimming and J lost 3 bases; unmatched junction nucleotides: 5. CDR3 sequence reads: CASSSLAGDYYEQYF. CDR3 in DNA: TGCGCCAGCAGCTCACTAGCGGGGGACTACTACGAGCAGTACTTC.